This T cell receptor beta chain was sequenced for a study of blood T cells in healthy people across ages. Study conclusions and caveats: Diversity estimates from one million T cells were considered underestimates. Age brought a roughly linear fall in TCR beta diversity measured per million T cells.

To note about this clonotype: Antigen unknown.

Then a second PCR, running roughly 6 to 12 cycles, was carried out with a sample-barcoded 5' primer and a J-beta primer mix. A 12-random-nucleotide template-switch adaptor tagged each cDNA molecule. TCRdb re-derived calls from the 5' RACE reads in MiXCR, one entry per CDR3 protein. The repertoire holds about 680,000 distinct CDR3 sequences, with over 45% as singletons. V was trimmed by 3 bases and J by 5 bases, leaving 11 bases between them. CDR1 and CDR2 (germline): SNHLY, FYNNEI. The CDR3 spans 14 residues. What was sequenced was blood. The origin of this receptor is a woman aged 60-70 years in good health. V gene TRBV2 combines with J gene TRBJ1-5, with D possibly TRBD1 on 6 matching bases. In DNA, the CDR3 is TGTGCCAGCAGTGACCGGGGGCGAGATCAGCCCCAGCATTTT. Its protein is CASSDRGRDQPQHF.